This T cell receptor beta chain was identified in a study of T cells after posttransplantation cyclophosphamide (dated by TCRdb to about 2016). With respect to the entire study: T cell repertoire reconstitution was tracked by TRB sequencing after myeloablative bone marrow transplantation in which posttransplantation cyclophosphamide was used as GVHD prophylaxis. Antigen receptor sequencing was done on samples from 35 PTCy-treated patients and from around 15 related bone marrow donors of those patients. In 3 patients, up to 3 additional blood samples taken between 2 and 5.2 years after transplant also underwent TRB sequencing, as did pretransplant blood from a handful of patients. Because TRA and TRB clonality correlated tightly in 8 to 10 samples, the subsequent TCR analyses were limited to TRB only. Blood from all 35 or so PTCy patients who had 1-year posttransplant specimens underwent TRB sequencing. Public TRB sequences were compared against a database of over 3,000 sequences linked to responses to pathogens, tumor antigens, self-antigens and alloantigens. What the authors observed across the whole study: The TRB repertoires of T cells infiltrating skin or the GI tract showed only limited overlap with the TRB repertoires found in blood. At 1-2 months, donor-recipient similarity was low but rose over the first year, and the later blood repertoires were often dominated by donor CD8+ memory clones. Across 45 patients, recipient CMV seropositivity and CMV reactivation were highly associated with TRB clonality; PTCy diversity was similar to CNI/methotrexate controls.

The table lists this clone with many counts. Its antigen target is currently unknown. Base qualities are missing; no much larger clone stands one base away. Spanning cysteine to phenylalanine, the CDR3 consists of 13 amino acids. CDR3 DNA is the only sequence kept; it has 39 bases, read in frame from the first base. V and J are truncated by 4 bases and 4 bases respectively, leaving an intervening sequence of 10 bases. Related bone marrow donors provided peripheral blood samples on the day of marrow donation. Peripheral blood and bone marrow mononuclear cells were isolated by Ficoll-Hypaque density centrifugation and cryopreserved. TRB sequencing used genomic DNA with the immunoSEQ assay at survey resolution or the hsTCRB kit. Regarding the original processing steps: Initial read processing used immunoSEQ software, and repertoire analyses used the LymphoSeq R package. Clonality was calculated as 1 minus normalized Shannon entropy, and the Gini coefficient was also calculated for each TRB dataset. To infer phenotypes in unsorted samples, TRB sequences from sorted subsets of the recipient or donor were mapped onto unsorted samples from the same recipient. TCRdb retrieved this table from immuneACCESS and kept in-frame rearrangements only. Not all clones are present; in checked studies, unresolved V genes account for under half, and no reason is known for the remainder. That table supplies the V and J calls and clone size; D and trimming were determined from the DNA. The sample records under 30,000 clones, none occurring a single time. In total, the top ten clones hold approximately 3% of the sample.

The rearranged chain carries TRBV12-3 or TRBV12-4 and TRBJ1-1, with an unclear D gene assignment. The sample was PBMCs. This sequence originates from a woman in her sixties or seventies in good health, CMV-negative, and a related stem cell transplant donor. The DNA reads TGTGCCAGCAGTTCGGTAGTTGGCACTGAAGCTTTCTTT. Translated, it gives CASSSVVGTEAFF.